The text below deals with one TCR beta chain. The antigen remains unidentified. This entry belongs to a study of blood T cells in healthy people across ages. General study findings and limits: Estimates of total diversity, which came from one million sequenced T cells, were considered to be underestimates. No one knew whether donors had CMV, which possibly confounded expanded clonotype changes. Aged donors had fewer naive CD4+ cells and lower diversity than long-lived donors.

Aged about 6 to 95, donors were systemically healthy Caucasians from Russia. A second PCR of roughly 7 to 11 cycles used a sample-barcoded 5' primer and a J-beta primer mix. TCRdb reprocessed the 5' RACE reads with MiXCR, giving one entry per CDR3 protein. The data show approximately 800,000 distinct CDR3 sequences, about 53% seen once. The sequenced sample was blood. This TCR derives from an elderly man in good health.

CDR3 protein: CATQGFGGGPSSYNEQFF. The CDR3, as DNA: TGTGCCACCCAAGGATTCGGGGGAGGCCCCAGCTCCTACAATGAGCAGTTCTTC. This sequence joins TRBV28 and TRBJ2-1; possible D gene TRBD2, 6 bases. The germline gives CDR1 MDHEN, CDR2 SYDVKM. V gave up 10 bases and J gave up 0 bases, with 25 bases separating them. The CDR3 sequence is 18 residues long.